Each of the 21 T cell receptor beta chains below was sequenced from the same sample in a study of T cell changes during pregnancy in multiple sclerosis. Assay: immunoSEQ multiplex PCR; the TCRdb copy retains only in-frame clones and omits some. The data hold 55,000 to 70,000 clones, with roughly 93% observed a single time. Material: peripheral blood, obtained after pregnancy. The receptor source for this set is a female donor with multiple sclerosis, enrolled in a pregnancy study.

The chain is built from TRBV7-2 and TRBJ1-2, with D uncertain. This CDR3 has 16 residues. V was clipped by 5 bases and J by 0 bases, with 16 bases between them. CDR1 is SGHTA and CDR2 is FQGNSA in the germline V gene. The CDR3 here is CASSPSNRPANYGYTF. CDR3 DNA sequence: TGTGCCAGCAGCCCCTCAAACAGACCCGCTAACTATGGCTACACCTTC.

The genes are TRBV11-3 and TRBJ2-5; 13 bases fit TRBD2. The CDR3 totals 18 residues. The junction had 8 bases not matched to a gene; V was cut back by 2 bases and J by 2 bases. CDR1 and CDR2 (germline): SGHNT, YENEEA. As DNA, the CDR3 is TGTGCCAGCAGCTTAAGCCGACTAGCGGGAGGCCCACAAGAGACCCAGTACTTC. Protein sequence: CASSLSRLAGGPQETQYF. The full variable domain, rest sourced from reference TRBV11-3 and TRBJ2-5, is EAGVVQSPRYKIIEKKQPVAFWCNPISGHNTLYWYLQNLGQGPELLIRYENEEAVDDSQLPKDRFSAERLKGVDSTLKIQPAELGDSAVYLCASSLSRLAGGPQETQYFGPGTRLLVL.

This chain links TRBV9 with TRBJ2-2; TRBD2 matches at 8 bases. Germline lookup yields CDR1 SGDLS and CDR2 YYNGEE. The CDR3 is 16 amino acids. The trim removed 0 bases at V and 3 bases at J, leaving 4 bases unmatched. CDR3 sequence reads: CASSVAGLAHTGELFF. The CDR3 DNA reads as TGTGCCAGCAGCGTAGCTGGACTAGCTCACACCGGGGAGCTGTTTTTT.

The chain has TRBV28 and TRBJ2-7, with 8 bases matching TRBD1. J lost 0 bases, V lost 7 bases, and 5 bases had no gene match. CDR1 MDHEN and CDR2 SYDVKM come from the germline V gene. The CDR3 contains 14 residues. CDR3 region: CASMGQALSYEQYF. CDR3 nucleotide sequence: TGTGCCAGCATGGGACAGGCTCTCTCCTACGAGCAGTACTTC.

The CDR3 loop is CASSQRQGVFNGYTF. CDR3 nucleotide sequence: TGTGCCAGCAGCCAAAGACAGGGGGTTTTTAATGGCTACACCTTC. V is TRBV5-8 and J is TRBJ1-2; 9 bases agree with TRBD1. Unmatched junction bases numbered 10, after V lost 4 bases and J lost 6 bases. This CDR3 is built from 15 residues. Germline V gives CDR1 SGHTS, CDR2 YDEGEE. Complete variable domain (other parts from reference TRBV5-8 and TRBJ1-2): EAGVTQSPTHLIKTRGQQATLRCSPISGHTSVYWYQQALGLGLQFLLWYDEGEERNRGNFPPRFSGRQFPNYSSELNVNALELEDSALYLCASSQRQGVFNGYTFGSGTRLTVV.

The chain combines TRBV4-3 with TRBJ2-1, with D possibly matching TRBD2 (5 bases). The CDR3 runs 17 residues. CDR1 and CDR2 (germline): LGHNA, YSLEER. V was pared by 1 base and J by 5 bases, with 18 bases between. CDR3 residues: CASSQVTVYTGNNEQFF. The CDR3 coding sequence is TGCGCCAGCAGCCAAGTTACGGTATACACGGGGAACAATGAGCAGTTCTTC.

V usage is TRBV19 and J usage is TRBJ1-1; tentatively, D is TRBD1 (5 bases). The CDR3 spans 16 residues. Germline assignment: CDR1 LNHDA and CDR2 SQIVND (reference sequence). The germline V and J ends were trimmed by 2 bases and 0 bases, with 13 bases remaining between them. The chain's CDR3 is CASSIRGAVMNTEAFF. CDR3 bases: TGTGCCAGTAGTATACGCGGGGCGGTCATGAACACTGAAGCTTTCTTT. Full variable domain (missing parts from reference TRBV19 and TRBJ1-1): DGGITQSPKYLFRKEGQNVTLSCEQNLNHDAMYWYRQDPGQGLRLIYYSQIVNDFQKGDIAEGYSVSREKKESFPLTVTSAQKNPTAFYLCASSIRGAVMNTEAFFGQGTRLTVV.

This chain links TRBV30 with TRBJ2-7; D not resolved. This CDR3 is built from 12 residues. Germline V gene lookup returns CDR1 GTSNPN and CDR2 SVGIG (reference sequence). V was clipped by 0 bases and J by 5 bases, with 8 bases between them. CDR3 DNA: TGTGCCTGGAGTGTATCGAGTCACGAGCAGTACTTC. Protein: CAWSVSSHEQYF. Full variable domain (rest looked up from reference TRBV30 and TRBJ2-7): SQTIHQWPATLVQPVGSPLSLECTVEGTSNPNLYWYRQAAGRGLQLLFYSVGIGQISSEVPQNLSASRPQDRQFILSSKKLLLSDSGFYLCAWSVSSHEQYFGPGTRLTVT.

The chain recombines TRBV28 with TRBJ1-2; D gene uncertain. CDR3 length: 14 residues. Trimming shortened V by 3 bases and J by 4 bases, and 12 bases separated the two germline ends. Germline loops: CDR1 MDHEN, CDR2 SYDVKM. Here the CDR3 DNA reads TGTGCCAGCAGTTTGTCCCGCCCCAGCTATGGCTACACCTTC. Encoded protein: CASSLSRPSYGYTF.

The V gene is TRBV11-2, the J gene TRBJ2-7; the match to TRBD2 covers 9 bases. V trimming: 5 bases; J trimming: 2 bases; junction bases outside the gene matches: 10. This CDR3 region has 16 residues. The germline CDR1 and CDR2 sequences are SGHAT and FQNNGV. In DNA, the CDR3 is TGTGCCAGCAGCAACGGGAGGCTAGCGGGAACCTACGAGCAGTACTTC. As protein: CASSNGRLAGTYEQYF.

The rearrangement uses TRBV28 and TRBJ2-1, with unresolved D. Trimming took 6 bases from V and 0 from J, leaving 18 bases between them. In germline, CDR1 is MDHEN, CDR2 SYDVKM. This CDR3 region has 17 residues. The chain's CDR3 is CASSRGTLVSSYNEQFF. The CDR3 DNA reads as TGTGCCAGCAGCCGAGGAACTCTCGTTAGCTCCTACAATGAGCAGTTCTTC.

The CDR3 loop reads CASSFSSSYNEQFF. The CDR3 nucleotides are TGTGCCAGCAGCTTTTCTAGCTCCTACAATGAGCAGTTCTTC. The chain combines TRBV11-2 with TRBJ2-1; D is uncertain. In germline, CDR1 is SGHAT, CDR2 FQNNGV. The CDR3 is made up of 14 amino acids. Trimming pared 3 bases from V and 0 bases from J, leaving 6 bases between.

The chain recombines TRBV7-9 with TRBJ2-3; 7 positions agree with TRBD1. V lost 4 bases, J lost 0 bases, and 4 bases stayed unmatched. This CDR3 comprises 15 residues. Per germline, CDR1 SEHNR and CDR2 FQNEAQ (reference sequence). The CDR3 coding sequence is TGTGCCAGCAGCTCCTACAGGGGTAGCACAGATACGCAGTATTTT. Translated, it gives CASSSYRGSTDTQYF.

The J gene is TRBJ2-7, the V gene TRBV7-2; 13 bases agree with TRBD2. This CDR3 is 17 amino acids long. The germline CDR1 and CDR2 sequences are SGHTA and FQGNSA. Trimming cost V 4 bases and J 4 bases; bases outside gene matches: 10. The CDR3 sequence: CASSSPVTSGRVYEQYF. DNA of the CDR3: TGTGCCAGCAGCTCCCCGGTTACTAGCGGGAGGGTGTACGAGCAGTACTTC.

The chain links TRBV5-4 to TRBJ1-2; TRBD1 aligns across 9 bases. The CDR3 is 15 amino acids. Per germline, CDR1 SGHNT and CDR2 YYREEE (reference sequence). V was clipped by 5 bases and J by 2 bases; unmatched bases: 7. The CDR3 DNA reads TGTGCCAGCAGTTTCCGGGACAGGGCCAACTATGGCTACACCTTC. This gives the protein CASSFRDRANYGYTF.

The chain links TRBV4-3 to TRBJ2-5; tentatively, D is TRBD2 (6 bases). The V gene lost 0 bases and the J gene lost 4 bases, with 15 bases spanning the gap. The CDR3 covers 16 residues. CDR1 is LGHNA, CDR2 YSLEER, per germline. The CDR3 DNA reads TGCGCCAGCAGCCAAGAGGAACGTGGAGGGTCAGAGACCCAGTACTTC. The encoded protein is CASSQEERGGSETQYF.

The gene calls are TRBV28 and TRBJ1-2; 7 bases fit TRBD1. This CDR3 spans 12 amino acids. Trimming took 4 bases from V and 6 from J; bases not matched to a gene: 2. Germline assignment: CDR1 MDHEN and CDR2 SYDVKM. CDR3: CASSSTGDGYTF. DNA of the CDR3: TGTGCCAGCAGTTCTACAGGGGATGGCTACACCTTC.

The chain links TRBV5-6 to TRBJ2-5; D perhaps matches TRBD1 (5 bases). This CDR3 has 14 amino acids. V lost 4 bases and J 4 bases, leaving 14 bases between the germline ends. Germline V CDR1 and CDR2: SGHDT, YYEEEE. CDR3 DNA: TGTGCCAGCAGCCAAACGACAGACTTAGAGACCCAGTACTTC. As protein: CASSQTTDLETQYF.

The V gene is TRBV16, the J gene TRBJ2-5, with D unresolved. V dropped 6 bases and J dropped 1 base, with 12 bases sitting between them. CDR3 size: 14 residues. Looked up from germline, CDR1 is KGHSY and CDR2 is FQNENV. The DNA for the CDR3 is TGTGCCAGCAGACGACATACCCCCCAAGAGACCCAGTACTTC. Protein sequence: CASRRHTPQETQYF.

The chain links TRBV5-1 to TRBJ2-3; 13 bases line up with TRBD2. With 0 bases clipped from V and 5 bases from J, the junction kept 6 bases outside the gene matches. The germline V gene encodes CDR1 SGHRS and CDR2 YFSETQ. The CDR3 is made up of 17 amino acids. The CDR3 region has the DNA TGCGCCAGCAGCTTGGACCGGGGACTAGCGGGAAAAGATACGCAGTATTTT. Translation: CASSLDRGLAGKDTQYF. The whole variable domain, filled in from reference TRBV5-1 and TRBJ2-3, reads KAGVTQTPRYLIKTRGQQVTLSCSPISGHRSVSWYQQTPGQGLQFLFEYFSETQRNKGNFPGRFSGRQFSNSRSEMNVSTLELGDSALYLCASSLDRGLAGKDTQYFGPGTRLTVL.

This chain links TRBV7-8 with TRBJ1-2, with TRBD1 as a possible D gene (5 bases). Germline assignment: CDR1 SGHVS and CDR2 FQNEAQ. The CDR3 is made up of 14 amino acids. The V end was cut by 2 bases, the J end by 4 bases, with 11 bases between. The CDR3, as DNA: TGTGCCAGCAGCTTACGGCCGGGGGGCTATGGCTACACCTTC. This codes for CASSLRPGGYGYTF.